The source of this T cell receptor beta chain is a study of graft-versus-host responses after intestinal transplantation. Study context: The transplants performed in recipients were multivisceral, liver-intestinal, or isolated intestinal. Each patient got anti-thymocyte globulin induction, then tacrolimus and steroids for roughly 3 years.

Study results and caveats: Some patients had graft-donor T cell macrochimerism. In their allografts, the ratios of graft-versus-host to host-versus-graft T cell clones were high.

The assay was immunoSEQ multiplex PCR, and TCRdb's table has in-frame clones only and misses some. Here the sample spans over 100,000 clones, about 92% being singletons. Germline loops: CDR1 MNHEY, CDR2 SMNVEV (reference sequence). Trimming removed 0 bases at V and 2 bases at J, with 13 bases between. This CDR3 spans 16 amino acids. Details on this clone: The antigen is unknown.

The clonotype comes from a human donor who was the organ donor for an intestinal transplant. The chain couples TRBV27 to TRBJ1-1; D is unresolved. The input for sequencing was unstimulated CD8+ T cells sorted from spleen or lymph node cells, taken before transplant. The CDR3 bases are TGTGCCAGCAGTTTATCGGTTGGGGTTTTAAACACTGAAGCTTTCTTT. Translation: CASSLSVGVLNTEAFF.